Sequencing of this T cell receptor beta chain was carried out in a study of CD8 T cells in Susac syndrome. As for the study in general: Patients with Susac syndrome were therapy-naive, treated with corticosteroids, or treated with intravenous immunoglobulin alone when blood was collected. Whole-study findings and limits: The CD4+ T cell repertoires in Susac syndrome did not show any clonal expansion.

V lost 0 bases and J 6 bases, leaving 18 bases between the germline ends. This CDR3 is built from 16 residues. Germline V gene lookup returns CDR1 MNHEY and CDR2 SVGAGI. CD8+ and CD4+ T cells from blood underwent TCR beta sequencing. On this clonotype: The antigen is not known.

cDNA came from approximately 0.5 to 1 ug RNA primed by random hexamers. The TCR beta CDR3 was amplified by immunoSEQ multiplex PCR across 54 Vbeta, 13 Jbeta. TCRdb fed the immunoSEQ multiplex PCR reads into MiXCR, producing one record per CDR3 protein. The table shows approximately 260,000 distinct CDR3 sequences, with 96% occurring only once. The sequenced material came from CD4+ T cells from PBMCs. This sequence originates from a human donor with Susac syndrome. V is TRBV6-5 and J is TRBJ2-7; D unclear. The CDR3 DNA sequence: TGTGCCAGCAGTTACTCGATGGAACCTGCCTCGGGCGAGCAGTACTTC. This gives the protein CASSYSMEPASGEQYF.